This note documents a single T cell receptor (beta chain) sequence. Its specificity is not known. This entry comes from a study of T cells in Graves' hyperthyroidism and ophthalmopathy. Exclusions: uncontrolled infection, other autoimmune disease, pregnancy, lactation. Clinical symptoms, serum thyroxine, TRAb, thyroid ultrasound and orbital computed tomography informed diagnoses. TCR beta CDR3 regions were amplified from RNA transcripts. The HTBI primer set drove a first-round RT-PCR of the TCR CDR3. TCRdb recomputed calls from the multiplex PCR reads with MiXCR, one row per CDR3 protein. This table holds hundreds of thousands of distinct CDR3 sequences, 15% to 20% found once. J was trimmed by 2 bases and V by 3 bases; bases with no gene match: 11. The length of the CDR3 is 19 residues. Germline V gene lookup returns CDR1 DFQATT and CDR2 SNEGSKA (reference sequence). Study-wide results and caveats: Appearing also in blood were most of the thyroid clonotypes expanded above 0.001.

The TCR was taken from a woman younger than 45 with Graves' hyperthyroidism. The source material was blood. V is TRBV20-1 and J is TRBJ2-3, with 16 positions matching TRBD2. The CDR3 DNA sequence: TGCAGTGCTAGGTTACCGGGACTAGCGGGAGGGTTGTCCACAGATACGCAGTATTTT. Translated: CSARLPGLAGGLSTDTQYF.